Listed below are T cell receptor beta chains from one sample, sequenced in a study of PD-1 blockade in classical Hodgkin lymphoma. Here immunoSEQ multiplex PCR was the method, and the copy in TCRdb shows in-frame clones only, minus some. The sample lists about 27,000 clones; 55% to 85% were seen once. The specimen comprised peripheral blood mononuclear cells (PBMCs), sampled before the fourth cycle of nivolumab. These receptors all stem from a human donor with classical Hodgkin lymphoma. Both conserved end residues are part of each CDR3. D genes are given only for firm matches.

j_call	v_call	d_call	cdr3_aa
TRBJ2-7	TRBV28	NA	CASSLGARAYEQYF
TRBJ1-5	TRBV19	TRBD1	CASSPQQGNQPQHF
TRBJ1-1	TRBV20-1	NA	CSARWSEAFF
TRBJ2-2	TRBV6-1	TRBD1	CANRGPNTGELFF
TRBJ2-5	TRBV7-2	NA	CASSPLQETQYF
TRBJ2-7	TRBV27	TRBD1	CASSLKRPTGGYEQYF
TRBJ1-2	TRBV13	NA	CASSLVVKGMGNYGYTF
TRBJ1-1	TRBV6-1	TRBD1	CASRETGGRSGRAFF
TRBJ2-7	TRBV28	NA	CASSLLPGGGYEQYF
TRBJ1-4	TRBV7-2	TRBD1	CASSLATGLSNEKLFF
TRBJ2-3	TRBV5-1	NA	CASKEGVTDTQYF
TRBJ1-1	TRBV9	NA	CASSAVRGEGRGTEAFF
TRBJ1-5	TRBV28	NA	CASSQRSQHF
TRBJ2-3	TRBV29-1	TRBD2	CSVEERLAGLSREDTQYF
TRBJ2-1	TRBV7-9	NA	CASARERAHPNEQFF
TRBJ1-3	TRBV19	NA	CASNSLGNTIYF
TRBJ1-1	TRBV6-5	NA	CASSYRQAIRSEAFF
TRBJ1-1	TRBV12-5	NA	CASGLAGVGTEAFF
TRBJ1-5	TRBV18	NA	CASSPLDGYGQPQHF
TRBJ2-1	TRBV18	TRBD2	CASSPLTSGGTLEQFF
TRBJ1-1	TRBV6-6	NA	CASSYADAGRTEAFF
TRBJ1-1	TRBV6-8	NA	CASRENRAPNTEAFF
TRBJ2-2	TRBV7-9	TRBD1	CASSMGQGWRLFF
TRBJ2-1	TRBV7-2	NA	CASSLAGGRYNEQFF
TRBJ1-6	TRBV19	NA	CASSSHNSPLHF